The clone carrying this T cell receptor beta chain was seen ten or more times. Its antigen is as yet unknown. This entry is derived from a study of neurological immune-mediated disorders. Sample time point: longitudinal time-point 1 (baseline). For the unsorted libraries, 2 million PBMCs stored at -80 C served as input. Trimming removed 1 base at V and 7 bases at J, with 8 bases between. Germline V lookup: CDR1 SEHNR, CDR2 FQNEAQ (reference sequence). The CDR3 sequence is 14 residues long. The cDNA was generated through 5'RACE incorporating 10-nucleotide random UMIs. Every sequencing run gave over 200 million TCR-beta sequences, taken from 15-18 subjects. TCRdb re-derived calls from the 5' RACE reads in MiXCR, one entry per CDR3 protein. The sample contains over 55,000 distinct CDR3 sequences, about 11% of which appear only once. Study-level findings and limits: While HTLV-1-associated myelopathy showed the greatest TCR clonal expansion, multiple sclerosis showed the least, falling below healthy controls.

Material for sequencing was PBMCs. This rearrangement joins TRBV7-9 to TRBJ1-6, with D possibly matching TRBD1 (5 bases). This TCR came from a male donor with HTLV-1-associated myelopathy (HAM/TSP). CDR3 nucleotides: TGTGCCAGCAGCTTAGACACAGGAAATTCACCCCTCCACTTT. Its protein is CASSLDTGNSPLHF.